This T cell receptor (beta chain) was found in a study of vaccination effects on CD4 cells after COVID-19. Assay: immunoSEQ multiplex PCR; the TCRdb copy retains only in-frame clones and omits some. The sample lists just over 55,000 clones; around 73% were seen once. Trimming shortened V by 9 bases and J by 8 bases, and 17 bases separated the two germline ends. The CDR3 consists of 13 residues. Germline CDR1 is LNHDA and CDR2 is SQIVND (reference sequence). With roughly 10 days of culture completed, CD4+ T cells were isolated. Participants received two doses of either the BNT162b2 or mRNA-1273 vaccine. This clone was detected only a few times. The antigen is not known.

The sequencing used CD4+ T cells from PBMCs cultured without peptide, collected after COVID-19 vaccination. This sequence was found in a human donor who received a COVID-19 vaccine. The chain has TRBV19 and TRBJ1-5, with D possibly being TRBD1 (6 bases). As DNA, the CDR3 is TGTGCCAGCAGTGCGGGGGGCCGGGAGCCCCAGCATTTT. As protein: CASSAGGREPQHF.